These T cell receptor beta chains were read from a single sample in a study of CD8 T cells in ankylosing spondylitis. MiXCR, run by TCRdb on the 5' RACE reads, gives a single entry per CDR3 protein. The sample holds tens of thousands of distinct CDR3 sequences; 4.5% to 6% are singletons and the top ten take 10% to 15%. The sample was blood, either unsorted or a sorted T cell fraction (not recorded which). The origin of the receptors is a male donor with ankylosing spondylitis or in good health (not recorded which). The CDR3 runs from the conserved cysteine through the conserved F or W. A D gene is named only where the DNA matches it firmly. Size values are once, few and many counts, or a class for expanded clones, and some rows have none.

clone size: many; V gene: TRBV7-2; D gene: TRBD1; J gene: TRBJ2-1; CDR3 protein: CASSLSRGDRGRGEQFF; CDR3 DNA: TGTGCCAGCAGCCTGTCACGGGGCGACAGGGGGCGGGGGGAGCAGTTCTTC
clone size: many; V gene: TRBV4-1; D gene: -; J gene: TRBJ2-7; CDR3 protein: CARPDSLSMRGHEQYF; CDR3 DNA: TGCGCCAGGCCGGACTCCCTCTCGATGAGGGGTCACGAGCAGTACTTC
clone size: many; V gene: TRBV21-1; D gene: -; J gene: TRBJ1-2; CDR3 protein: CASNHDRDAYGYTF; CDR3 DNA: TGTGCCAGCAACCACGACAGGGACGCCTATGGCTACACCTTC
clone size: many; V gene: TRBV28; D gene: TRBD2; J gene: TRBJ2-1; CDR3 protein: CASSLLAGRNEQFF; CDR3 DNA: TGTGCCAGCAGTCTACTAGCGGGAAGAAATGAGCAGTTCTTC
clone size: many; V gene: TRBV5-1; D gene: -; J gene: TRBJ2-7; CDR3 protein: CASSIPGQPYEQYF; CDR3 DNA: TGCGCCAGCAGCATTCCGGGACAACCCTACGAGCAGTACTTC
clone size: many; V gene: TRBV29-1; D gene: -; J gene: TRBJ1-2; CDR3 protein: CSVAPDSGPYGYTF; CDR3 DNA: TGCAGCGTTGCCCCTGATTCGGGACCCTATGGCTACACCTTC
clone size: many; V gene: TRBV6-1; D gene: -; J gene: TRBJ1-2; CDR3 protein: CASRMTGSGYTF; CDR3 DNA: TGTGCCAGCAGGATGACAGGATCTGGCTACACCTTC
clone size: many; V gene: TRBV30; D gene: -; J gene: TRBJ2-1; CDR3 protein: CAWSVPSPSYNEQFF; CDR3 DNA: TGTGCCTGGAGTGTACCCTCGCCCTCCTACAATGAGCAGTTCTTC
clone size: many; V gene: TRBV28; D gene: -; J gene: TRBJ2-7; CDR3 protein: CASSTQPGRSPRVGEQYF; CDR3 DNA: TGTGCCAGCAGTACGCAGCCAGGGCGATCCCCACGCGTCGGGGAGCAGTACTTC
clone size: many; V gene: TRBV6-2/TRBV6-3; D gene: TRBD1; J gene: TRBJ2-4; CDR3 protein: CASRPRGPKNIQYF; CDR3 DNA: TGTGCCAGCAGACCCAGGGGGCCCAAAAACATTCAGTACTTC
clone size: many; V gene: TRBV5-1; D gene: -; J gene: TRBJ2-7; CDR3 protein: CASSFLGGRYEQYF; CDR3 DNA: TGCGCCAGCAGCTTTTTGGGCGGGCGGTACGAGCAGTACTTC
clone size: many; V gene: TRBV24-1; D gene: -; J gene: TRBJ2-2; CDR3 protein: CATSASPRAATGELFF; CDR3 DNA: TGTGCCACCAGTGCCTCCCCCCGGGCCGCCACCGGGGAGCTGTTTTTT
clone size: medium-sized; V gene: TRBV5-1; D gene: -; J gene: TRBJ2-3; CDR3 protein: CASSRGGADTQYF; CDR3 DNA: TGCGCCAGCAGCCGCGGTGGGGCGGATACGCAGTATTTT
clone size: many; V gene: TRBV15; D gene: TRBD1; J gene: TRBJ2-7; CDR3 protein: CATTTGGQGAREQYF; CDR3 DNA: TGTGCCACCACCACAGGAGGACAGGGGGCTCGCGAGCAGTACTTC
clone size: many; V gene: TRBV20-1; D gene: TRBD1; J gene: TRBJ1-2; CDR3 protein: CSARQGTRYGYTF; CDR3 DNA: TGCAGTGCTCGACAGGGAACCCGCTATGGCTACACCTTC
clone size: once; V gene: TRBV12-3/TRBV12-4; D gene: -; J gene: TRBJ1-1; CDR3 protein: CASRPTGGRSEAFF; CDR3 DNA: TGTGCCAGCAGGCCCACAGGTGGTAGGAGTGAAGCTTTCTTT
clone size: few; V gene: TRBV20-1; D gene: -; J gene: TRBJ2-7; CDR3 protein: CSASNRMSSYEQYF; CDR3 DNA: TGCAGTGCTAGTAACAGGATGAGCTCCTACGAGCAGTACTTC
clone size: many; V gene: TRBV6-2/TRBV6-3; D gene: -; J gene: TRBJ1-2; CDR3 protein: CASRTDFYGYTF; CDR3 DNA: TGTGCCAGCAGAACGGACTTTTATGGCTACACCTTC
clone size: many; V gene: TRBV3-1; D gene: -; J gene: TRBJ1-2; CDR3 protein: CASSLEGAGYTF; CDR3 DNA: TGTGCCAGCAGCCTCGAAGGGGCAGGCTACACCTTC
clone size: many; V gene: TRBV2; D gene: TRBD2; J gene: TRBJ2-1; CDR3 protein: CASSEAERDPDNNEQFF; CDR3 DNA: TGTGCCAGCAGTGAAGCGGAGCGGGACCCTGATAACAATGAGCAGTTCTTC
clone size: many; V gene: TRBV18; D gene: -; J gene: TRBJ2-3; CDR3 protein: CASSPSGNSDTQYF; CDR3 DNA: TGTGCCAGCTCACCTTCGGGGAATTCAGATACGCAGTATTTT
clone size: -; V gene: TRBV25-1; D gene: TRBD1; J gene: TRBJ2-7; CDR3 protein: CASSEPGTGGYEQYF; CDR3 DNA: TGTGCCAGCAGTGAACCGGGGACAGGGGGCTACGAGCAGTACTTC
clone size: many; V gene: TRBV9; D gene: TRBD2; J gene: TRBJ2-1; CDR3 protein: CASSSTSGPSYNEQFF; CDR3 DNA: TGTGCCAGCAGCTCAACTAGCGGTCCCTCCTACAATGAGCAGTTCTTC
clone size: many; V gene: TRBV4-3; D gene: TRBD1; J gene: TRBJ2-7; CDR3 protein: CASSQGTGQKVYEQYF; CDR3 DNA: TGCGCCAGCAGCCAAGGCACGGGACAGAAAGTCTACGAGCAGTACTTC
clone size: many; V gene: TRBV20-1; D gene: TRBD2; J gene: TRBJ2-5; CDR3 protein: CSGAGYGGSGETQYF; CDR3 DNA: TGCAGTGGAGCGGGGTACGGCGGGAGTGGAGAGACCCAGTACTTC
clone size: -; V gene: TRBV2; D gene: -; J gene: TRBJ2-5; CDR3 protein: CASGGSRTAGYKTQYF; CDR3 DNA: TGTGCCAGCGGCGGGTCCCGGACAGCGGGATATAAGACCCAGTACTTC
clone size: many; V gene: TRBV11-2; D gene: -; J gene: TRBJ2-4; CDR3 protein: CASSLRPRGTKNIQYF; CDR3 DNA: TGTGCCAGCAGCTTGAGGCCAAGGGGGACCAAAAACATTCAGTACTTC
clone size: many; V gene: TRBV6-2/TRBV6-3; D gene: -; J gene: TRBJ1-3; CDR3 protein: CASSYARISGNTIYF; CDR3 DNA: TGTGCCAGCAGTTACGCCAGAATCTCTGGAAACACCATATATTTT
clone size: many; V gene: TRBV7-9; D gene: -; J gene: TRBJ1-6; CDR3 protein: CASSLIPPGYNSPLHF; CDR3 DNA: TGTGCCAGCAGCTTAATCCCCCCGGGCTATAATTCACCCCTCCACTTT
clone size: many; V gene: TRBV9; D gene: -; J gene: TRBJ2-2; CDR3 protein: CASGNTGELFF; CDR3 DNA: TGTGCCAGCGGGAACACCGGGGAGCTGTTTTTT
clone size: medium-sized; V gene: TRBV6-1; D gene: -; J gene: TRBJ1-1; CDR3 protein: CASREPMNTEAFF; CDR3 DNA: TGTGCCAGCCGGGAGCCCATGAACACTGAAGCTTTCTTT
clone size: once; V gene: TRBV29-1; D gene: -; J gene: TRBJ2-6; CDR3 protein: CSVARDTDSGTNVLTF; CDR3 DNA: TGCAGCGTTGCCAGGGACACTGACTCTGGGACCAACGTCCTGACTTTC
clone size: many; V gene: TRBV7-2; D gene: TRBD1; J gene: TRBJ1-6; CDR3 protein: CASSLGTGGYSPLHF; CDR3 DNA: TGTGCCAGCAGCTTAGGGACAGGGGGTTATTCACCCCTCCACTTT
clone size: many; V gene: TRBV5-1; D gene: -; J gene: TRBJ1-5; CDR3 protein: CASSLGPSGNQPQHF; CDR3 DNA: TGCGCCAGCAGCTTGGGACCCAGCGGCAATCAGCCCCAGCATTTT
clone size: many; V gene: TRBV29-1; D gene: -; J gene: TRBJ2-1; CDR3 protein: CSVALPRNSYNEQFF; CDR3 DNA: TGCAGCGTTGCACTCCCCCGCAACTCCTACAATGAGCAGTTCTTC
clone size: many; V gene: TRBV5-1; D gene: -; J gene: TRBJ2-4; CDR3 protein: CASSLVTGLAKNIQYF; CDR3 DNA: TGCGCCAGCAGCTTGGTAACGGGGTTAGCCAAAAACATTCAGTACTTC
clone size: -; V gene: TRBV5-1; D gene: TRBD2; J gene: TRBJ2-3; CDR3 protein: CASSVGGPDTQYF; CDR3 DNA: TGCGCTAGCAGCGTGGGAGGGCCAGATACGCAGTATTTT
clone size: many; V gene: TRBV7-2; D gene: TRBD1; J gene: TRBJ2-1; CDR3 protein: CASSEARTGHLYNEQFF; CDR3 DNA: TGTGCCAGCAGCGAGGCAAGGACAGGGCATCTCTACAATGAGCAGTTCTTC
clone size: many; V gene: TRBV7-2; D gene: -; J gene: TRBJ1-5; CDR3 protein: CASSLGRFQPQHF; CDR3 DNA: TGTGCCAGCAGCTTAGGGCGCTTTCAGCCCCAGCATTTT
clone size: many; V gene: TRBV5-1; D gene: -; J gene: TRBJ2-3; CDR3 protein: CASRPQLAGDTQYF; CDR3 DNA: TGCGCCAGCAGGCCGCAGCTAGCAGGCGATACGCAGTATTTT
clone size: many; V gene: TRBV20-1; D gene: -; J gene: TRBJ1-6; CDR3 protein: CSAREVGTIEVYNSPLHF; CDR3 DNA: TGCAGTGCTAGAGAGGTCGGGACAATCGAAGTTTATAATTCACCCCTCCACTTT
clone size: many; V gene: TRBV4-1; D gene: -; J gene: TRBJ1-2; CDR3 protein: CASSQRNYGYTF; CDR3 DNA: TGCGCCAGCAGCCAAAGGAACTATGGCTACACCTTC
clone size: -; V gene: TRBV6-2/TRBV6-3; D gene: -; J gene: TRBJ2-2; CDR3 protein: CAYWDVNTGELFF; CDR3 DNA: TGTGCCTATTGGGACGTAAACACCGGGGAGCTGTTTTTT
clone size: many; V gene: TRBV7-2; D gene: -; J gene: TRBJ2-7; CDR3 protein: CASSQGPQAFYEQYF; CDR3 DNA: TGTGCCAGCAGCCAGGGTCCCCAGGCTTTCTACGAGCAGTACTTC
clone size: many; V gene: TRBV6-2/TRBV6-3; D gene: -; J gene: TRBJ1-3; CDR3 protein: CASSYSGNTIYF; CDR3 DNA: TGTGCCAGCAGTTACTCGGGAAACACCATATATTTT
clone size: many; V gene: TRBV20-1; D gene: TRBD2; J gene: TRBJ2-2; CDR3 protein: CSARGLAALGTGELFF; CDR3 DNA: TGCAGTGCTAGGGGACTAGCGGCATTGGGCACCGGGGAGCTGTTTTTT
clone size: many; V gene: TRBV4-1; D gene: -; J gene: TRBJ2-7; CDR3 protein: CASSLRWGEVYEQYF; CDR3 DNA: TGCGCCAGCAGCCTCCGGTGGGGGGAGGTCTACGAGCAGTACTTC
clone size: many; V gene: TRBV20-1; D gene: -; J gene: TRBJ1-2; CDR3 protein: CSARALRESGANYGYTF; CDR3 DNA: TGCAGTGCTAGAGCGCTCAGAGAGTCAGGGGCAAACTATGGCTACACCTTC
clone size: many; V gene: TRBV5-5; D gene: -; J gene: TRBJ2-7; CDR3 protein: CASSREPDSNYEQYF; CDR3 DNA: TGTGCCAGCAGCCGGGAACCCGATAGTAACTACGAGCAGTACTTC
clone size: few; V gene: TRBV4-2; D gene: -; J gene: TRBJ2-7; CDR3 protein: CASSQEGQGPYEQYF; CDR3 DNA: TGTGCCAGCAGCCAAGAGGGTCAGGGACCCTACGAGCAGTACTTC
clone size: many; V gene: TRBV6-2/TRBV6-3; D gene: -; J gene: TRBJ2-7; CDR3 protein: CASSPSGNEQYF; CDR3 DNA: TGTGCCAGCAGTCCGTCAGGGAACGAGCAGTACTTC
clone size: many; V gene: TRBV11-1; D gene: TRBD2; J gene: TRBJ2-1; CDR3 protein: CASSLAGTSGKDNEQFF; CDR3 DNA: TGTGCCAGCAGCTTAGCCGGGACTAGCGGGAAAGACAATGAGCAGTTCTTC
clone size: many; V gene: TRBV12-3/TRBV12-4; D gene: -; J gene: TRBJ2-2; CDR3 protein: CASSFDRADTGELFF; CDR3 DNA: TGTGCCAGCAGTTTCGATAGGGCGGACACCGGGGAGCTGTTTTTT
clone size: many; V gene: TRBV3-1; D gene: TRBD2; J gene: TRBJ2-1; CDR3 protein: CASSPSGGPHNEQFF; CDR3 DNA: TGTGCCAGCAGCCCCAGCGGGGGCCCCCACAATGAGCAGTTCTTC